The 26 T cell receptor beta chains below were found in one sample sequenced in a study of chemoradiotherapy in HPV16-positive cancers. This table comes from immunoSEQ multiplex PCR, and its TCRdb copy is limited to in-frame clones, with some not included. The sample records around 30,000 clones, about nine tenths being singletons. Here the sequenced sample was blood, taken from a patient who underwent chemoradiotherapy. The receptors come from a human donor with HPV-associated anogenital cancer.

The genes are TRBV27 and TRBJ1-2; D is possibly TRBD1 (5 bases). Trimming took off 5 bases at V and 0 bases at J, with 16 bases between the two ends. Germline V gives CDR1 MNHEY, CDR2 SMNVEV (reference sequence). CDR3 length: 16 residues. The CDR3 region is CASSPVAPRANYGYTF. The CDR3 DNA sequence: TGTGCCAGCAGTCCAGTCGCCCCCAGGGCTAACTATGGCTACACCTTC.

This rearrangement joins TRBV4-1 to TRBJ2-7; 10 bases align to TRBD2. Losses at the gene ends were 2 bases for V and 5 bases for J; bases not matched to a gene: 0. The CDR3 covers 13 residues. Germline V CDR1 and CDR2: MGHRA, YSYEKL. DNA of the CDR3: TGCGCCAGCAGCCAACTAGCGGGGGACGAGCAGTACTTC. Translating gives CASSQLAGDEQYF.

J is TRBJ1-4 and V is TRBV9; 7 nucleotides line up with TRBD1. The CDR3 totals 14 residues. J lost 8 bases, V lost 4 bases, and 8 bases had no gene match. The germline CDR1 and CDR2 sequences are SGDLS and YYNGEE. CDR3 in DNA: TGTGCCAGCAGCCATTCAGGGGGAGAGGAAAAACTGTTTTTT. This sequence encodes CASSHSGGEEKLFF. Looking up the rest from reference TRBV9 and TRBJ1-4 gives the full variable domain: DSGVTQTPKHLITATGQRVTLRCSPRSGDLSVYWYQQSLDQGLQFLIQYYNGEERAKGNILERFSAQQFPDLHSELNLSSLELGDSALYFCASSHSGGEEKLFFGSGTQLSVL.

This clone was seen only a few times. The chain joins TRBV25-1 to TRBJ1-4; D ambiguous. Germline CDR1 reads MGHDK; CDR2 reads SYGVNS. V lost 3 bases and J 14 bases, leaving 16 bases between the germline ends. The length of the CDR3 is 13 residues. The CDR3 loop is CASSEPMIRELFF. DNA of the CDR3: TGTGCCAGCAGTGAGCCCATGATCAGAGAGCTGTTTTTT.

J is TRBJ1-5 and V is TRBV30; D gene unclear. Trimming removed 2 bases at V and 2 bases at J, with 13 bases between. CDR1 is GTSNPN and CDR2 is SVGIG in the germline V gene (reference sequence). This CDR3 spans 15 amino acids. CDR3 in DNA: TGTGCCTGGAGTATACAAAATGGGGGCAATCAGCCCCAGCATTTT. Its protein product is CAWSIQNGGNQPQHF.

The chain employs TRBV2 and TRBJ1-3, with D hard to call. The ends were cut back, 0 bases at V and 0 bases at J, with 12 bases in the middle. Per germline, CDR1 SNHLY and CDR2 FYNNEI. The CDR3 loop spans 17 amino acids. This CDR3 reads CASSEALRVSSGNTIYF. In DNA, the CDR3 is TGTGCCAGCAGTGAAGCGCTTAGGGTCAGCTCTGGAAACACCATATATTTT. Filled out from reference TRBV2 and TRBJ1-3, the complete variable domain reads EPEVTQTPSHQVTQMGQEVILRCVPISNHLYFYWYRQILGQKVEFLVSFYNNEISEKSEIFDDQFSVERPDGSNFTLKIRSTKLEDSAMYFCASSEALRVSSGNTIYFGEGSWLTVV.

The chain links TRBV29-1 to TRBJ2-5; D unclear. This CDR3 has 11 amino acids. Trimming shortened V by 6 bases and J by 5 bases, and 10 bases separated the two germline ends. CDR1 and CDR2 from the germline V gene are SQVTM and ANQGSEA. The CDR3 here is CSVGLGETQYF. The CDR3 DNA reads as TGCAGCGTGGGCCTCGGGGAGACCCAGTACTTC.

V and J are TRBV5-4 and TRBJ2-5, with a tentative D call TRBD2 (6 bases). The CDR3 length is 13 residues. The V end lost 7 bases, the J end lost 5 bases, and 15 bases lay between the germline ends. Germline V lookup: CDR1 SGHNT, CDR2 YYREEE (reference sequence). CDR3 in DNA: TGTGCCAGCTCCGGAGGGGCTATGGAGACCCAGTACTTC. This translates into CASSGGAMETQYF.

This clone was seen once. Within the sample, other DNA sequences also encode this same CDR3. This chain links TRBV9 with TRBJ1-2, with a weak D call TRBD1 (5 bases). The CDR3 sequence is 14 residues long. From germline, CDR1 is SGDLS and CDR2 YYNGEE. Between the trimmed V and J ends, which lost 3 bases and 4 bases, there was a span of 13 bases. The CDR3 bases are TGTGCCAGCAGCGCCCTTGGGGGGTCCTATGGCTACACCTTC. It encodes CASSALGGSYGYTF.

V gene TRBV18 combines with J gene TRBJ1-4, with 8 bases that match TRBD1. Germline V gene sequence: CDR1 KGHSH, CDR2 LQKENI. Trimming took 6 bases from V and 3 from J; bases not matched to a gene: 3. The CDR3 is 14 amino acids. CDR3 in DNA: TGTGCCAGCTCCTGGACAGGGCCTAATGAAAAACTGTTTTTT. The encoded protein is CASSWTGPNEKLFF.

The chain is built from TRBV18 and TRBJ1-1; D possibly corresponds to TRBD1 (5 bases). CDR3 length: 12 residues. The V end was cut by 0 bases, the J end by 8 bases, with 7 bases between. Germline V gives CDR1 KGHSH, CDR2 LQKENI. In DNA, the CDR3 is TGTGCCAGCTCACCACCTGGGGGGGAAGCTTTCTTT. This translates into CASSPPGGEAFF.

The CDR3: CASRQTGARAQNSSYNEQFF. The DNA of the CDR3 is TGCGCCAGCAGACAAACGGGGGCCAGGGCCCAAAATTCCTCCTACAATGAGCAGTTCTTC. The gene calls are TRBV4-1 and TRBJ2-1; D may be TRBD1 or TRBD2 (6 bases each). Trimming stripped 6 bases from V and 0 bases from J, with 27 bases between. Germline lookup yields CDR1 MGHRA and CDR2 YSYEKL. The CDR3 has 20 amino acids.

The J gene is TRBJ1-1, the V gene TRBV5-5; D is unclear. CDR3 length equals 13 residues. Germline V gene data show CDR1 as SGHKS and CDR2 as YYEKEE (reference sequence). The V gene lost 2 bases and the J gene lost 1 base, with 6 bases spanning the gap. The CDR3 here is CASSFGGNTEAFF. The CDR3 nucleotides are TGTGCCAGCAGCTTTGGCGGGAACACTGAAGCTTTCTTT. The entire variable domain, with the rest obtained from reference TRBV5-5 and TRBJ1-1, is as follows: DAGVTQSPTHLIKTRGQQVTLRCSPISGHKSVSWYQQVLGQGPQFIFQYYEKEERGRGNFPDRFSARQFPNYSSELNVNALLLGDSALYLCASSFGGNTEAFFGQGTRLTVV.

The rearrangement uses TRBV5-4 and TRBJ2-3; 7 nucleotides align to TRBD2. Trimming cost V 4 bases and J 2 bases; bases outside gene matches: 10. The length of the CDR3 is 16 residues. Germline CDR1 SGHNT, CDR2 YYREEE (reference sequence). CDR3 protein: CASSRNGGSDTDTQYF. The CDR3 nucleotides read TGTGCCAGCAGCAGGAACGGGGGGTCGGACACAGATACGCAGTATTTT.

The chain carries TRBV7-8 and TRBJ2-3, with TRBD1 matching 12 bases. CDR1 and CDR2 from the germline V gene are SGHVS and FQNEAQ. V lost 8 bases to trimming and J lost 1 base; unmatched junction nucleotides: 13. The CDR3 covers 18 residues. Here the CDR3 DNA reads TGTGCCAGCGTGCAAGTGGGACAGGGGGCGCCAGGCACAGATACGCAGTATTTT. Amino acids: CASVQVGQGAPGTDTQYF.

This clone was detected only once. In DNA, the CDR3 is TGTGCCAGCTCACTCGGACTAGCCTACGAGCAGTACTTC. It codes for CASSLGLAYEQYF. V and J are TRBV18 and TRBJ2-7; 7 bases fit TRBD2. Germline values: CDR1 KGHSH, CDR2 LQKENI. J was trimmed by 2 bases and V by 4 bases; bases with no gene match: 2. This CDR3 spans 13 amino acids.

This clone was counted a single time. This chain links TRBV18 with TRBJ2-4; 8 bases are a match to TRBD2. The germline CDR1 and CDR2 sequences are KGHSH and LQKENI. V was clipped by 3 bases and J by 4 bases; unmatched bases: 5. The CDR3 covers 15 residues. CDR3 DNA sequence: TGTGCCAGCTCACCTCGGGAGGGGACTAAAAACATTCAGTACTTC. Encoded protein: CASSPREGTKNIQYF.

This chain joins TRBV7-8 and TRBJ1-5; D is uncertain. V lost 5 bases to trimming and J lost 5 bases, with 13 bases between them. This CDR3 is built from 14 residues. CDR1 and CDR2 from the germline V gene are SGHVS and FQNEAQ. The CDR3 DNA reads as TGTGCCAGCAGCCCCCGGCAGTGGGATCAGCCCCAGCATTTT. Residues: CASSPRQWDQPQHF.

This rearrangement joins TRBV6-6 to TRBJ1-2, with D perhaps matching TRBD1 (5 bases). The CDR3 length is 14 residues. Per germline, CDR1 MNHNY and CDR2 SVGAGI (reference sequence). Trimming left V 6 bases short and J 4 bases short, with 15 bases between. The CDR3 region is CASSPGPGPYGYTF. DNA of the CDR3: TGTGCCAGCAGCCCGGGACCCGGACCCTATGGCTACACCTTC.

This rearrangement joins TRBV2 to TRBJ2-3; D is perhaps TRBD2 (5 bases). The CDR3 length is 13 residues. CDR1 is SNHLY, CDR2 FYNNEI, per germline. The ends were cut back, 2 bases at V and 5 bases at J, with 8 bases in the middle. CDR3 nucleotides: TGTGCCAGCAGTGAATTCGGACTAGATACGCAGTATTTT. Amino acid sequence: CASSEFGLDTQYF.

Only one count was recorded for this clone. The J gene is TRBJ1-2, the V gene TRBV11-3; D is unresolved. Per the germline V gene, CDR1 is SGHNT and CDR2 is YENEEA. The CDR3 consists of 17 residues. The ends were cut back, 4 bases at V and 2 bases at J, with 20 bases in the middle. CDR3 sequence reads: CASSSRGREPSNYGYTF. The CDR3 DNA sequence: TGTGCCAGCAGCTCCCGGGGTCGGGAGCCATCAAACTATGGCTACACCTTC.

CDR3: CASSARWGQGANTEAFF. The CDR3 DNA follows: TGTGCCAGCAGCGCCCGTTGGGGACAGGGGGCGAACACTGAAGCTTTCTTT. The rearrangement links TRBV9 to TRBJ1-1; 12 nucleotides line up with TRBD1. The CDR3 has 17 amino acids. The V segment lost 3 bases and the J segment 1 base; nucleotides outside the gene matches: 7. Germline lookup yields CDR1 SGDLS and CDR2 YYNGEE.

The V and J genes are TRBV6-6 and TRBJ1-4; 9 bases are shared with TRBD1. This CDR3 contains 15 residues. Germline values: CDR1 MNHNY, CDR2 SVGAGI (reference sequence). J was trimmed by 5 bases and V by 6 bases; bases with no gene match: 7. This CDR3 is CASSQSGTGNEKLFF. The CDR3 coding sequence is TGTGCCAGCAGCCAAAGCGGGACAGGGAATGAAAAACTGTTTTTT.

The rearrangement joins TRBV2 to TRBJ2-5; D might be TRBD2 (6 bases). The V gene's germline CDR1 is SNHLY and CDR2 FYNNEI. The CDR3 extends over 17 amino acids. V was cut by 0 bases and J by 5 bases, with 19 bases left in between. The CDR3 region has the DNA TGTGCCAGCAGTGAAGCGCTTCTTGGCGGGGTGGCGGAGACCCAGTACTTC. This sequence encodes CASSEALLGGVAETQYF.

V and J are TRBV2 and TRBJ2-3, with D unresolved. V gave up 6 bases and J gave up 2 bases, with 6 bases separating them. CDR3 length equals 12 residues. CDR1 is SNHLY and CDR2 is FYNNEI in the germline V gene. The CDR3 spells CASSRSTDTQYF. The CDR3 region has the DNA TGTGCCAGCAGCCGATCCACAGATACGCAGTATTTT.

The V gene is TRBV25-1, the J gene TRBJ2-3; D could derive from TRBD1 or TRBD2 (5 bases each). Trimming cost V 0 bases and J 0 bases, with 7 bases left between them. Looked up from germline, CDR1 is MGHDK and CDR2 is SYGVNS. The CDR3 runs to 15 residues. For the CDR3, the DNA is TGTGCCAGCAGTGAATACGGGGCCAGCACAGATACGCAGTATTTT. Residues: CASSEYGASTDTQYF.